This is a list of T cell receptor beta chains from one sample in a study of blood T cell repertoires in COVID-19. Sequencing was performed with immunoSEQ multiplex PCR; in TCRdb, only in-frame clones are kept and a portion is missing. Of about 130,000 clones in the sample, around 86% are singletons; the top ten hold approximately 16%. Sequencing was performed on peripheral blood. The receptors were gathered from a woman aged 50 to 60 who had recovered from COVID-19. Each CDR3 is given with its conserved first and last residue. A D gene is named only where the DNA matches it firmly. Clone size is shown for a subset of rows, as once, few, many or a class of expanded clone.

abundance: -; j_gene: TRBJ1-2; v_gene: TRBV5-1; d_gene: -; CDR3nt: TGCGCCAGCAGAGCGGGCAGACAAAACTATGGCTACACCTTC; CDR3aa: CASRAGRQNYGYTF
abundance: -; j_gene: TRBJ1-4; v_gene: TRBV4-1; d_gene: -; CDR3nt: TGCGCCAGCAGCCACTTGCGACAGGCCGGTAATGAAAAACTGTTTTTT; CDR3aa: CASSHLRQAGNEKLFF
abundance: -; j_gene: TRBJ2-1; v_gene: TRBV9; d_gene: -; CDR3nt: TGTGCCAGCAGCGTTAGCCTAGGGAGGGGGGGTCCCAATGAGCAGTTCTTC; CDR3aa: CASSVSLGRGGPNEQFF
abundance: -; j_gene: TRBJ1-5; v_gene: TRBV4-2; d_gene: -; CDR3nt: TGTGCCAGCAGCCAATTACAGGGAGGGGGCAATCAGCCCCAGCATTTT; CDR3aa: CASSQLQGGGNQPQHF
abundance: once; j_gene: TRBJ1-2; v_gene: TRBV5-6; d_gene: -; CDR3nt: TGTGCCAGCAGCGATGCCGGACACTTTTATGGCTACACCTTC; CDR3aa: CASSDAGHFYGYTF
abundance: -; j_gene: TRBJ1-1; v_gene: TRBV9; d_gene: -; CDR3nt: TGTGCCAGCAGCCCCCACACAGGGAATGAAGCTTTCTTT; CDR3aa: CASSPHTGNEAFF
abundance: -; j_gene: TRBJ2-1; v_gene: TRBV5-1; d_gene: TRBD1; CDR3nt: TGCGCCAGCAGCTTACCGGGACAGGGTTTAGAGCAGTTCTTC; CDR3aa: CASSLPGQGLEQFF
abundance: -; j_gene: TRBJ2-7; v_gene: TRBV12-5; d_gene: -; CDR3nt: TGTGCTAGTGGTCCTCGGGACAAGTCCTACGAGCAGTACTTC; CDR3aa: CASGPRDKSYEQYF
abundance: -; j_gene: TRBJ1-2; v_gene: TRBV5-1; d_gene: TRBD1; CDR3nt: TGCGCCAGCAGCCCCGCGGACAGGAGGTATGGCTACACCTTC; CDR3aa: CASSPADRRYGYTF
abundance: -; j_gene: TRBJ1-2; v_gene: TRBV10-3; d_gene: -; CDR3nt: TGTGCCATCAGTGCAGGAACTAACTATGGCTACACCTTC; CDR3aa: CAISAGTNYGYTF
abundance: -; j_gene: TRBJ2-7; v_gene: TRBV21-1; d_gene: -; CDR3nt: TGTGCCAGCAGCAAAGAGGGGGGGGCGAGTCTCTACGAGCAGTACTTC; CDR3aa: CASSKEGGASLYEQYF
abundance: -; j_gene: TRBJ1-2; v_gene: TRBV3-1/TRBV3-2; d_gene: TRBD1; CDR3nt: TGTGCCAGCAGCTGGACAGGGGAAGGCTACACCTTC; CDR3aa: CASSWTGEGYTF
abundance: -; j_gene: TRBJ2-3; v_gene: TRBV24-1; d_gene: TRBD2; CDR3nt: TGTGCCACCGTCGTAGCGGGAGGGCCGAGGGATACGCAGTATTTT; CDR3aa: CATVVAGGPRDTQYF
abundance: -; j_gene: TRBJ2-2; v_gene: TRBV7-9; d_gene: TRBD2; CDR3nt: TGTGCCAGCAGCTTGTCTAGCGGGGTGAACACCGGGGAGCTGTTTTTT; CDR3aa: CASSLSSGVNTGELFF
abundance: once; j_gene: TRBJ1-2; v_gene: TRBV6-2/TRBV6-3; d_gene: -; CDR3nt: TGTGCCAGCAGTTATGGGTCGACAGGTGGATACTACACCTTC; CDR3aa: CASSYGSTGGYYTF
abundance: -; j_gene: TRBJ2-2; v_gene: TRBV4-2; d_gene: TRBD2; CDR3nt: TGTGCCAGCAGCCGAAATAGCGGGAGTGCCCTCGGGGAGCTGTTTTTT; CDR3aa: CASSRNSGSALGELFF
abundance: -; j_gene: TRBJ1-1; v_gene: TRBV6-5; d_gene: TRBD1; CDR3nt: TGTGCCAGCAGTATTAATCAGGGGGCGACTGAAGCTTTCTTT; CDR3aa: CASSINQGATEAFF
abundance: -; j_gene: TRBJ1-4; v_gene: TRBV2; d_gene: -; CDR3nt: TGTGCCAGCAAGGGGACAACTGAAAAACTGTTTTTT; CDR3aa: CASKGTTEKLFF
abundance: -; j_gene: TRBJ1-6; v_gene: TRBV6-2/TRBV6-3; d_gene: TRBD1; CDR3nt: TGTGCCAGCAGTTACCCCGGGACAGGGATCAATTCACCCCTCCACTTT; CDR3aa: CASSYPGTGINSPLHF
abundance: once; j_gene: TRBJ1-5; v_gene: TRBV4-1; d_gene: TRBD1; CDR3nt: TGCGCCAGCAGCCAAGACGTTAACAGGGGGGGCAATCAGCCCCAGCATTTT; CDR3aa: CASSQDVNRGGNQPQHF